The 10 T cell receptor beta chains below come from one sample, sequenced in a study of vaccination effects on CD4 cells after COVID-19. The assay was immunoSEQ multiplex PCR, and TCRdb's table has in-frame clones only and misses some. There are some 14,000 clones in the sample; under 80% occur only once, and roughly 25% lies in the top ten. No antigens are known for them. Antigen-specific CD4+ T cells were expanded (with viral peptide pools) by the ViraFEST assay ahead of sequencing. Between days 10 and 11 of culture, CD4+ T cells were separated out. Vaccine administered to participants consisted of two doses of either BNT162b2 or mRNA-1273. Sequences were derived from CD4+ T cells from PBMCs cultured with HCoV-NL63 spike peptides, sampled after COVID-19 vaccination. The source of these receptors is a human donor who received a COVID-19 vaccine.

The gene calls are TRBV4-1 and TRBJ2-7; maybe TRBD1 (5 bases). The CDR3 is 15 residues long. The germline V gene has CDR1 MGHRA and CDR2 YSYEKL. Deletions cut 0 bases from V and 3 bases from J, with 12 bases between. Written as DNA, the CDR3 is TGCGCCAGCAGCCAAGATCCCGGCAGGGACTACGAGCAGTACTTC. Amino acids: CASSQDPGRDYEQYF.

The genes are TRBV5-5 and TRBJ1-2, with 9 bases fitting TRBD1. This CDR3 has 15 residues. CDR1 and CDR2 from the germline V gene are SGHKS and YYEKEE (reference sequence). V lost 0 bases and J lost 2; bases outside the gene matches: 2. The CDR3 protein is CASSLEGQGNYGYTF. The CDR3 region has the DNA TGTGCCAGCAGCTTGGAGGGACAGGGAAACTATGGCTACACCTTC. The full variable domain, completed using reference TRBV5-5 and TRBJ1-2, is DAGVTQSPTHLIKTRGQQVTLRCSPISGHKSVSWYQQVLGQGPQFIFQYYEKEERGRGNFPDRFSARQFPNYSSELNVNALLLGDSALYLCASSLEGQGNYGYTFGSGTRLTVV.

CDR3 coding DNA: TGTGCCAGCAGCCACGACAGGAACTATGGCTACACCTTC. Translating gives CASSHDRNYGYTF. V usage is TRBV3-1 (or the pseudogene TRBV3-2) and J usage is TRBJ1-2, with D perhaps TRBD1 (6 bases). This CDR3 contains 13 residues. Trimming shortened V by 3 bases and J by 2 bases, and 7 bases separated the two germline ends. The germline gives CDR1 LGHDT, CDR2 YNNKEL (reference sequence).

This clone was seen more than once but under ten times. The J gene is TRBJ1-5, the V gene TRBV7-8; 7 bases align to TRBD1. The germline gives CDR1 SGHVS, CDR2 FQNEAQ. This CDR3 is built from 15 residues. V was clipped by 5 bases and J by 3 bases; unmatched bases: 7. The CDR3 region is CASSARTGFNQPQHF. The CDR3 DNA follows: TGTGCCAGCAGCGCACGGACAGGCTTCAATCAGCCCCAGCATTTT.

The chain joins TRBV7-8 to TRBJ2-3, with D tentatively TRBD2 (5 bases). CDR1 is SGHVS and CDR2 is FQNEAQ in the germline V gene. The CDR3 is 14 residues long. V dropped 2 bases and J dropped 2 bases, with 8 bases sitting between them. CDR3 region: CASSLTRDTDTQYF. The DNA for the CDR3 is TGTGCCAGCAGCTTAACGAGGGACACAGATACGCAGTATTTT.

This chain joins TRBV5-1 and TRBJ2-4; D might be TRBD1 (6 bases). Germline V gene data show CDR1 as SGHRS and CDR2 as YFSETQ. The CDR3 has 16 residues. Between the trimmed V and J ends, which lost 2 bases and 6 bases, there was a span of 18 bases. The CDR3 DNA reads TGCGCCAGCAGCTTTGGGGGCCTCCAAGGGGTAAACATTCAGTACTTC. Its protein is CASSFGGLQGVNIQYF.

This clone was observed a single time. The chain combines TRBV5-8 with TRBJ2-3, with 13 bases that match TRBD2. The CDR3 totals 17 residues. Germline V gene lookup returns CDR1 SGHTS and CDR2 YDEGEE. V was clipped by 0 bases and J by 6 bases; unmatched bases: 7. The CDR3 loop is CASSLGIGLAGADTQYF. CDR3 DNA sequence: TGTGCCAGCAGCTTGGGAATTGGACTAGCGGGAGCTGATACGCAGTATTTT.

V gene TRBV7-9 combines with J gene TRBJ1-6, with no clear D. Germline CDR1 and CDR2: SEHNR and FQNEAQ (reference sequence). Trimming took off 1 base at V and 10 bases at J, with 11 bases between the two ends. The CDR3 length is 14 residues. The CDR3, as DNA: TGTGCCAGCAGCTTAGGAACGGCTGGGTCACCCCTCCACTTT. Translated: CASSLGTAGSPLHF. Full variable domain (rest looked up from reference TRBV7-9 and TRBJ1-6): DTGVSQNPRHKITKRGQNVTFRCDPISEHNRLYWYRQTLGQGPEFLTYFQNEAQLEKSRLLSDRFSAERPKGSFSTLEIQRTEQGDSAMYLCASSLGTAGSPLHFGNGTRLTVT.

The rearrangement links TRBV2 to TRBJ2-3; 8 bases agree with TRBD1. J gave up 0 bases and V 5 bases, and 1 base lay outside the gene matches. The CDR3 totals 14 residues. Germline lookup yields CDR1 SNHLY and CDR2 FYNNEI. The CDR3 protein is CASSRTGSTDTQYF. The CDR3 region has the DNA TGTGCCAGCAGTCGGACAGGGAGCACAGATACGCAGTATTTT.

The rearrangement joins TRBV19 to TRBJ2-7, with 12 bases fitting TRBD2. Germline CDR1 and CDR2: LNHDA and SQIVND (reference sequence). The CDR3 is 16 residues long. The CDR3 region has the DNA TGTGAGGGGGCTGTAGGACTAGCGGGGCGCTCCTACGAGCAGTACTTC. Residues: CEGAVGLAGRSYEQYF.